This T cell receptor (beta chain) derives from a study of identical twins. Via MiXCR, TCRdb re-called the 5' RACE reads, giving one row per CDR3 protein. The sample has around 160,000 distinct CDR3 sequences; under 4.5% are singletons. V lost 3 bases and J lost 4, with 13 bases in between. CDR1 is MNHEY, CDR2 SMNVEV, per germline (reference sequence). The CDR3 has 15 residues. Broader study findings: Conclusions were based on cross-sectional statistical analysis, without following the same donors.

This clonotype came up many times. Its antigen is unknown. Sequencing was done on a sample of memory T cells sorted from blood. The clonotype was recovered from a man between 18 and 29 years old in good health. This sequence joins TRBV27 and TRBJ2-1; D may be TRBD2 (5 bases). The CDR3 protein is CASSFRSGLYNEQFF. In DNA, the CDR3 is TGTGCCAGCAGTTTTCGGAGCGGCCTATACAATGAGCAGTTCTTC.